What follows is one T cell receptor (beta chain) and its context. Its antigen is not identified. This sample stems from a study of cytomegalovirus exposure and HLA in healthy donors. Study-wide points: Later analysis demonstrated an association between a missense DCLRE1C variant and TCR beta V- and J-gene trimming. A classifier reportedly called cytomegalovirus status with high sensitivity and specificity. Rarity marked most TCR sequences, yet some public TCRs occurred in many donors.

The CDR3 covers 17 residues. After removal of 3 bases from V and 5 bases from J, the junction contained 12 bases not matched to a gene. Germline V gives CDR1 SGDLS, CDR2 YYNGEE. The PCR employed 60 Vbeta primers together with 13 Jbeta primers. The data were produced by immunoSEQ multiplex PCR, yet TCRdb's version contains in-frame clones alone and is incomplete. The table lists some 180,000 clones, 65% to 80% of them singletons. The chain carries TRBV9 and TRBJ2-1, with TRBD2 matching over 9 bases. The sequence derives from a woman in her 30s in good health and CMV-seropositive. The source material was PBMCs. CDR3 in amino acids: CASSGQIIAGVNNEQFF. The CDR3 region has the DNA TGTGCCAGCAGCGGACAAATTATAGCGGGAGTGAACAATGAGCAGTTCTTC.